Detailed here is one T cell receptor (beta chain). TCRdb reprocessed the 5' RACE reads via MiXCR and lists one record per CDR3 protein. The sample carries hundreds of thousands of distinct CDR3 sequences, about 28% recorded once. V dropped 5 bases and J dropped 11 bases, with 19 bases sitting between them. Germline-derived CDR1 and CDR2 are DFQATT and SNEGSKA (reference sequence). The CDR3 spans 13 residues. This sample was taken from a study of identical twins' blood T cells. The clonotype comes from a woman aged 18-49 years in good health. V is TRBV20-1 and J is TRBJ1-5; maybe TRBD1 (5 bases). Material: PBMCs. The CDR3 loop reads CSAGVPGSSAQHF. The CDR3 DNA reads as TGCAGTGCTGGTGTACCAGGGTCATCAGCCCAGCATTTT.